This is a list of T cell receptor beta chains from one sample in a study of cytomegalovirus exposure and HLA in healthy donors. Assay: immunoSEQ multiplex PCR; the TCRdb copy retains only in-frame clones and omits some. The sample lists tens of thousands of clones; roughly three quarters were seen once. Sequenced sample: PBMCs. All receptors derive from a man aged 25 to 40 in good health and CMV-seronegative. The CDR3 runs from the conserved cysteine through the conserved F or W. The D gene is left open where the match is weak. Expanded clones get a size class; other rows say once, few or many, or leave the size out.

V	J	D	size	CDR3	DNA
TRBV7-2	TRBJ2-1	NA	NA	CASSPTTPFQEQFF	TGTGCCAGCAGCCCAACTACACCCTTCCAAGAGCAGTTCTTC
TRBV28	TRBJ1-5	NA	NA	CASSLFLGVGNQPQHF	TGTGCCAGCAGTTTATTCCTAGGGGTCGGCAATCAGCCCCAGCATTTT
TRBV14	TRBJ1-1	TRBD1	NA	CASSPNRGRTEAFF	TGTGCCAGCAGCCCAAACAGGGGGCGAACTGAAGCTTTCTTT
TRBV7-9	TRBJ2-1	NA	NA	CSSSPQEEGTPHNEQFF	TGTTCCAGCAGCCCCCAGGAGGAGGGAACCCCTCACAATGAGCAGTTCTTC
TRBV6-1	TRBJ2-7	NA	few	CASSGTVAYEQYF	TGTGCCAGTTCCGGGACTGTAGCCTACGAGCAGTACTTC
TRBV5-8	TRBJ2-7	NA	NA	CASSLGQASSYEQYF	TGTGCCAGCAGCTTGGGACAGGCGAGCTCCTACGAGCAGTACTTC
TRBV25-1	TRBJ2-4	NA	few	CASSEWGDGRAKNIQYF	TGTGCCAGCAGTGAATGGGGGGACGGAAGAGCCAAAAACATTCAGTACTTC
TRBV7-6	TRBJ2-7	NA	NA	CASSPHRQYEQYF	TGTGCCAGCAGCCCCCATAGACAGTACGAGCAGTACTTC
TRBV7-2	TRBJ2-7	NA	NA	CASSLVGGDNSYEQYF	TGTGCCAGCAGCTTAGTAGGGGGGGACAACTCCTACGAGCAGTACTTC
TRBV29-1	TRBJ2-1	TRBD2	NA	CSVELADYNEQFF	TGCAGCGTTGAACTAGCGGACTACAATGAGCAGTTCTTC
TRBV2	TRBJ2-1	TRBD2	NA	CASRRGLAVYNEQFF	TGTGCCAGCAGGAGGGGACTAGCGGTATACAATGAGCAGTTCTTC
TRBV7-2	TRBJ2-3	TRBD1	NA	CASSLDRGRDTQYF	TGTGCCAGCAGCTTGGACAGGGGGCGAGATACGCAGTATTTT
TRBV18	TRBJ2-7	TRBD1	NA	CASSRKQGFTGEQYF	TGTGCCAGCTCACGAAAACAGGGGTTTACGGGCGAGCAGTACTTC
TRBV7-2	TRBJ2-7	TRBD2	NA	CASSVGLAGGAYEQYF	TGTGCCAGCAGCGTGGGACTAGCGGGAGGTGCCTACGAGCAGTACTTC
TRBV5-1	TRBJ1-1	NA	NA	CASSSRLGDMNTEAFF	TGCGCCAGCAGCTCCCGACTAGGGGATATGAACACTGAAGCTTTCTTT
TRBV6-5	TRBJ2-1	TRBD2	NA	CASSRQAASGGRQFF	TGTGCCAGCAGCCGACAGGCGGCTAGCGGGGGTAGGCAGTTCTTC
TRBV19	TRBJ1-5	NA	NA	CASSAASGPNQPQHF	TGTGCCAGTAGTGCCGCCAGTGGTCCCAATCAGCCCCAGCATTTT
TRBV11-2	TRBJ1-2	TRBD1	NA	CASSRDSFYGYTF	TGTGCCAGCAGCAGGGACAGTTTTTATGGCTACACCTTC
TRBV28	TRBJ2-3	NA	few	CASSLVGMSTDTQYF	TGTGCCAGCAGTTTGGTCGGGATGAGCACAGATACGCAGTATTTT
TRBV6-1	TRBJ2-1	TRBD1	NA	CASRPGTGSRNEQFF	TGTGCCAGCAGACCCGGGACAGGGAGTCGCAATGAGCAGTTCTTC
TRBV10-3	TRBJ2-7	TRBD2	once	CAISEGQGGSQLDEQYF	TGTGCCATCAGTGAAGGGCAGGGAGGGAGTCAACTAGACGAGCAGTACTTC
TRBV5-6	TRBJ2-3	NA	once	CASSSGIISTDTQYF	TGTGCCAGCAGCTCCGGTATAATTAGCACAGATACGCAGTATTTT
TRBV6-1	TRBJ1-1	TRBD1	NA	CASSERGQGITEAFF	TGTGCCAGCAGTGAACGGGGACAGGGGATCACTGAAGCTTTCTTT
TRBV11-2	TRBJ2-7	NA	NA	CASSLGGTTSYEQYF	TGTGCCAGCAGCTTAGGGGGGACAACGAGCTACGAGCAGTACTTC
TRBV5-1	TRBJ2-3	TRBD2	once	CASSLEGRREPDTQYF	TGCGCCAGCAGCTTGGAGGGGAGGCGGGAGCCAGATACGCAGTATTTT
TRBV28	TRBJ1-4	NA	NA	CASSHRGATNEKLFF	TGTGCCAGCAGTCACCGGGGGGCAACTAATGAAAAACTGTTTTTT
TRBV5-1	TRBJ1-6	NA	NA	CASSLQQNSPLHF	TGCGCCAGCAGCTTACAGCAGAATTCACCCCTCCACTTT
TRBV30	TRBJ2-5	TRBD1	NA	CAWGTGNGETQYF	TGTGCCTGGGGGACAGGGAATGGGGAGACCCAGTACTTC
TRBV5-1	TRBJ2-5	NA	NA	CASSQGGETQYF	TGCGCCAGCAGCCAAGGGGGAGAGACCCAGTACTTC
TRBV19	TRBJ2-7	NA	NA	CASSSGVGAYEQYF	TGTGCCAGTAGTAGCGGGGTCGGGGCCTACGAGCAGTACTTC
TRBV6-4	TRBJ2-1	TRBD2	NA	CASSEGGRGGNEQFF	TGTGCCAGCAGTGAGGGCGGGAGGGGTGGCAATGAGCAGTTCTTC
TRBV19	TRBJ2-1	TRBD2	NA	CASRTGTSVSEQFF	TGTGCCAGTAGAACCGGGACTAGTGTCAGTGAGCAGTTCTTC
TRBV5-4	TRBJ2-2	TRBD2	once	CASSLLGGRDTGELFF	TGTGCCAGCAGCTTGTTGGGAGGGCGGGACACCGGGGAGCTGTTTTTT
TRBV28	TRBJ2-7	NA	NA	CASSYLLATGSSYEQYF	TGTGCCAGCAGTTACCTATTAGCGACTGGAAGCTCCTACGAGCAGTACTTC
TRBV6-5	TRBJ2-7	TRBD1	NA	CASSRDSYEQYF	TGTGCCAGCAGTCGGGACAGTTACGAGCAGTACTTC
TRBV7-2	TRBJ2-5	TRBD1	few	CASSSLGQGARQETQYF	TGTGCCAGCAGCTCGCTCGGACAGGGGGCGCGCCAAGAGACCCAGTACTTC
TRBV2	TRBJ2-7	NA	NA	CASSVQSYEQYF	TGTGCCAGCAGTGTTCAGTCCTACGAGCAGTACTTC
TRBV5-1	TRBJ2-5	NA	few	CASSLQGSLQETQYF	TGCGCCAGCAGCCTACAGGGATCCCTCCAAGAGACCCAGTACTTC
TRBV28	TRBJ1-2	NA	NA	CATGPGSDYGYTF	TGTGCCACCGGACCAGGGTCGGACTATGGCTACACCTTC
TRBV10-3	TRBJ2-1	TRBD2	once	CAIRPPTSGRFAYNEQFF	TGTGCCATCAGACCCCCGACTAGCGGGAGGTTTGCCTACAATGAGCAGTTCTTC
TRBV2	TRBJ1-5	TRBD1	NA	CASSGTGGNQPQHF	TGTGCCAGCAGTGGGACAGGGGGCAATCAGCCCCAGCATTTT
TRBV5-1	TRBJ2-5	TRBD2	once	CASSLGLAGETQYF	TGCGCCAGCAGCTTGGGACTAGCAGGCGAGACCCAGTACTTC
TRBV7-2	TRBJ2-3	TRBD2	NA	CASSLEGLARMGTDTQYF	TGTGCCAGCAGCTTAGAAGGACTAGCTCGTATGGGGACAGATACGCAGTATTTT
TRBV27	TRBJ2-7	TRBD1	NA	CASSYRDSHSYEQYF	TGTGCCAGCAGTTACCGGGACAGCCACTCCTACGAGCAGTACTTC
TRBV5-4	TRBJ1-2	TRBD1	few	CASSLSNRGPNYGYTF	TGTGCCAGCAGCTTAAGTAACAGGGGCCCTAACTATGGCTACACCTTC
TRBV18	TRBJ2-3	NA	NA	CASSPTADTQYF	TGTGCCAGCTCACCTACGGCAGATACGCAGTATTTT
TRBV7-6	TRBJ2-7	TRBD1	NA	CASSPHRGTSYEQYF	TGTGCCAGCAGCCCCCACAGGGGGACATCCTACGAGCAGTACTTC
TRBV4-3	TRBJ1-2	NA	once	CASSQEVTGVGYTF	TGCGCCAGCAGCCAAGAAGTTACCGGTGTCGGCTACACCTTC
TRBV15	TRBJ2-7	TRBD1	NA	CATSGEAGTGGYEQYF	TGTGCCACCAGCGGTGAAGCCGGGACAGGAGGTTACGAGCAGTACTTC
TRBV4-2	TRBJ2-5	NA	NA	CASSQDLVRAQQETQYF	TGTGCCAGCAGCCAAGATCTTGTGAGGGCGCAACAAGAGACCCAGTACTTC
TRBV2	TRBJ1-2	NA	NA	CASSEVLVGAYGYTF	TGTGCCAGCAGTGAAGTTCTCGTGGGGGCCTATGGCTACACCTTC
TRBV7-9	TRBJ1-1	NA	NA	CASRTTGFDTEAFF	TGTGCCAGTCGTACGACAGGTTTTGATACTGAAGCTTTCTTT
TRBV7-2	TRBJ1-1	TRBD1	NA	CASSLRQGYGEAFF	TGTGCCAGCAGCCTCAGACAGGGCTATGGTGAAGCTTTCTTT
TRBV10-3	TRBJ2-7	TRBD2	NA	CAISASGGYEQYF	TGTGCCATCTCTGCCAGCGGGGGGTACGAGCAGTACTTC
TRBV5-8	TRBJ2-5	NA	once	CAEAGRETQYF	TGTGCCGAGGCGGGTCGGGAGACCCAGTACTTC
TRBV15	TRBJ2-5	NA	NA	CATSRRDSEKETQYF	TGTGCCACCAGCAGGCGGGACAGCGAAAAAGAGACCCAGTACTTC
TRBV19	TRBJ1-5	TRBD1	NA	CASDPRGDRGAQPQHF	TGTGCCAGTGACCCTCGCGGGGACAGGGGAGCTCAGCCCCAGCATTTT